One and the same sample provided the 27 T cell receptor beta chains below, sequenced in a study of high-grade serous ovarian cancer treatment subgroups. The tumor samples were collected prior to definitive surgery or chemotherapy. Produced via immunoSEQ multiplex PCR; TCRdb's table is partial and in-frame only. The sample gives over 14,000 clones, 85% to 90% of which show up once; just under 6.5% is in the top ten. The sequencing input was tumor tissue. Source of these receptors: a human donor with high-grade serous ovarian cancer.

The rearrangement joins TRBV4-2 to TRBJ2-7; 8 bases map to TRBD2. With 1 base clipped from V and 2 bases from J, the junction kept 19 bases outside the gene matches. The CDR3 has 20 residues. The V gene's germline CDR1 is LGHNA and CDR2 YNFKEQ. The DNA for the CDR3 is TGTGCCAGCAGCCAAGGAGGGGGTAGAGCGGGGGCCCGGAAAACCTACGAGCAGTACTTC. It encodes CASSQGGGRAGARKTYEQYF.

V gene TRBV19 combines with J gene TRBJ2-7; either TRBD1 or TRBD2 may supply D (6 bases each). Looked up from germline, CDR1 is LNHDA and CDR2 is SQIVND (reference sequence). The CDR3 spans 15 residues. V lost 5 bases, J lost 0 bases, and 14 bases lay in between. The CDR3 coding sequence is TGTGCCAGTAGTGGGGGGCAGGCGGCCTCCTACGAGCAGTACTTC. Its translation: CASSGGQAASYEQYF.

V gene TRBV7-6 combines with J gene TRBJ2-7, with D tentatively TRBD2 (6 bases). In germline, CDR1 is SGHVS, CDR2 FNYEAQ. The CDR3 sequence is 15 residues long. The ends were cut back, 1 base at V and 5 bases at J, with 15 bases in the middle. In DNA form, the CDR3 reads TGTGCCAGCAGCTTAGGGGCGGAGGGTTCCCACGAGCAGTACTTC. Translated: CASSLGAEGSHEQYF.

CDR3 nucleotide sequence: TGCAGCGTTGATGTCAGGGCGGCCAAAGAGACCCAGTACTTC. The encoded protein is CSVDVRAAKETQYF. This chain uses TRBV29-1 with TRBJ2-5; perhaps TRBD1 as D (5 bases). This CDR3 has 14 residues. Looked up from germline, CDR1 is SQVTM and CDR2 is ANQGSEA. The ends were cut back, 3 bases at V and 3 bases at J, with 14 bases in the middle.

V usage is TRBV10-3 and J usage is TRBJ2-1; D perhaps matches TRBD1 (6 bases). In germline, CDR1 is ENHRY, CDR2 SYGVKD. This CDR3 has 20 residues. The V end lost 0 bases, the J end lost 5 bases, and 26 bases lay between the germline ends. CDR3 nucleotide sequence: TGTGCCATCAGTGAGTCGGCTCTGGGGGTTTCGGACAGTTTCCACAATGAGCAGTTCTTC. Translating it yields CAISESALGVSDSFHNEQFF.

This chain connects TRBV1 to TRBJ2-2; no DNA check was done on the table's D call, TRBD1. TRBV1 is listed as a pseudogene. The CDR3 consists of 15 residues. Here the CDR3 reads CTSCGDREYTGELFF. Written as DNA, the CDR3 is TGCACCAGCTGTGGGGACAGGGAGTACACCGGGGAGCTGTTTTTT.

The rearrangement uses TRBV29-1 and TRBJ2-7; TRBD1 aligns across 10 bases. This CDR3 has 14 amino acids. The trim removed 0 bases at V and 3 bases at J, leaving 2 bases unmatched. CDR1 and CDR2 (germline): SQVTM, ANQGSEA. The CDR3 here is CSVEDGTGDYEQYF. The CDR3 DNA is TGCAGCGTTGAAGATGGGACAGGGGACTACGAGCAGTACTTC.

The V gene is TRBV10-2, the J gene TRBJ2-3; 15 nucleotides match TRBD2. This CDR3 is 16 amino acids long. Looked up from germline, CDR1 is WSHSY and CDR2 is SAAADI. Germline trimming cut 6 bases from V and 5 bases from J; bases unmatched to any gene: 6. The CDR3 is CASSRTSGGAGDTQYF. In DNA form, the CDR3 reads TGCGCCAGCAGCCGGACTAGCGGGGGGGCTGGAGATACGCAGTATTTT.

This clone was counted a single time. CDR3 region: CASSIRTLSYEQYF. The CDR3 region has the DNA TGTGCCAGTAGTATCCGGACACTCTCCTACGAGCAGTACTTC. The chain uses TRBV19 and TRBJ2-7; perhaps TRBD1 as D (5 bases). The V end lost 3 bases, the J end lost 0 bases, and 9 bases lay between the germline ends. This CDR3 spans 14 amino acids. Germline-derived CDR1 and CDR2 are LNHDA and SQIVND (reference sequence). The complete variable domain, with remaining parts taken from reference TRBV19 and TRBJ2-7, reads DGGITQSPKYLFRKEGQNVTLSCEQNLNHDAMYWYRQDPGQGLRLIYYSQIVNDFQKGDIAEGYSVSREKKESFPLTVTSAQKNPTAFYLCASSIRTLSYEQYFGPGTRLTVT.

This clone was recorded a few times. The chain couples TRBV13 to TRBJ2-2, with 9 bases matching TRBD2. Per germline, CDR1 PRHDT and CDR2 FYEKMQ (reference sequence). This CDR3 spans 16 amino acids. Trimming cost V 6 bases and J 3 bases; bases outside gene matches: 8. The CDR3 sequence: CASSGSSGGYTGELFF. As DNA, the CDR3 is TGTGCCAGCAGTGGTAGTAGCGGGGGTTACACCGGGGAGCTGTTTTTT.

The chain carries TRBV7-2 and TRBJ1-2; tentatively, D is TRBD1 (5 bases). Deletions cut 5 bases from V and 4 bases from J, with 14 bases between. Germline lookup yields CDR1 SGHTA and CDR2 FQGNSA. CDR3 length equals 14 residues. The CDR3 protein is CASSPPPGPYGYTF. CDR3 nucleotides: TGTGCCAGCAGCCCCCCCCCAGGGCCCTATGGCTACACCTTC.

This CDR3 reads CASSPRETQYF. For the CDR3, the DNA is TGTGCCAGCTCACCACGGGAGACCCAGTACTTC. This chain uses TRBV18 with TRBJ2-5; no firm D call. The CDR3 is 11 amino acids. Germline V gene lookup returns CDR1 KGHSH and CDR2 LQKENI. V lost 1 base, J lost 5 bases, and 2 bases lay in between.

CDR3 protein: CASSLKGGSGPTGELFF. Written as DNA, the CDR3 is TGTGCCAGCAGCTTAAAAGGAGGTAGCGGGCCCACCGGGGAGCTGTTTTTT. This chain links TRBV7-3 with TRBJ2-2, with 7 positions matching TRBD2. The junction had 9 bases not matched to a gene; V was cut back by 1 base and J by 4 bases. Germline V CDR1 and CDR2: SGHTA, FQGTGA. The CDR3 contains 17 residues.

This clone was seen just once. The V gene is TRBV6-1, the J gene TRBJ2-1; 10 bases agree with TRBD2. The CDR3 sequence is 16 residues long. The germline CDR1 and CDR2 sequences are MNHNS and SASEGT. Trimming at V came to 4 bases and at J to 6 bases, leaving 9 bases not matched to a gene. In DNA form, the CDR3 reads TGTGCCAGCAGTGGACCAAGCGGGGGGGCTGGCAATGAGCAGTTCTTC. This sequence encodes CASSGPSGGAGNEQFF.

Only one count was recorded for this clone. The genes are TRBV5-1 and TRBJ2-7; D is undetermined. Trimming stripped 0 bases from V and 1 base from J, with 8 bases between. CDR1 is SGHRS and CDR2 is YFSETQ in the germline V gene. This CDR3 is built from 14 residues. The CDR3 here is CASSLVDPSYEQYF. The CDR3 region has the DNA TGCGCCAGCAGCTTGGTGGATCCGTCCTACGAGCAGTACTTC.

The rearrangement links TRBV5-4 to TRBJ2-3; a weak D match, TRBD2 (5 bases). Looked up from germline, CDR1 is SGHNT and CDR2 is YYREEE (reference sequence). Trimming took 4 bases from V and 2 from J, leaving 11 bases between them. The CDR3 is made up of 14 amino acids. The CDR3 loop reads CASSVDGDTDTQYF. The CDR3 region has the DNA TGTGCCAGCAGCGTAGACGGGGACACAGATACGCAGTATTTT. Based on the CDR3 plus reference TRBV5-4 and TRBJ2-3, the full variable domain is ETGVTQSPTHLIKTRGQQVTLRCSSQSGHNTVSWYQQALGQGPQFIFQYYREEENGRGNFPPRFSGLQFPNYSSELNVNALELDDSALYLCASSVDGDTDTQYFGPGTRLTVL.

J is TRBJ2-2 and V is TRBV7-3; 9 bases are shared with TRBD2. V was clipped by 4 bases and J by 7 bases; unmatched bases: 7. Germline V lookup: CDR1 SGHTA, CDR2 FQGTGA. CDR3 size: 15 residues. The CDR3 DNA reads as TGTGCCAGCAGCTCAATAGCGGGGGTGAGCGGGGAGCTGTTTTTT. Its protein is CASSSIAGVSGELFF.

This CDR3 reads CASSFYETQYF. Written as DNA, the CDR3 is TGTGCCAGCAGCTTCTATGAGACCCAGTACTTC. This sequence joins TRBV11-2 and TRBJ2-5; no firm D call. CDR3 length: 11 residues. Germline V CDR1 and CDR2: SGHAT, FQNNGV. Between the trimmed V and J ends, which lost 3 bases and 5 bases, there was a span of 4 bases.

This rearrangement joins TRBV5-6 to TRBJ1-2, with D unresolved. Germline V lookup: CDR1 SGHDT, CDR2 YYEEEE. V was shortened by 4 bases and J by 8 bases, with 21 bases between the two germline ends. The CDR3 is 15 residues long. CDR3 nucleotides: TGTGCCAGCAGCCCGACGAGACCGCAGGCGTGGGGCTACACCTTC. This sequence encodes CASSPTRPQAWGYTF.

Comments on this clone: The junction does not match germline at one end; this may be a read error. The rearrangement links TRBV10-3 to TRBJ2-1; the D gene could be TRBD1 or TRBD2 (5 bases each). The CDR3 length is 15 residues. Germline CDR1 is ENHRY and CDR2 is SYGVKD. CDR3 region: CGISFHGTTYNEQFF. CDR3 sequence (DNA): TGTGGCATCAGTTTCCACGGGACCACCTACAATGAGCAGTTCTTC.

The chain employs TRBV6-6 and TRBJ2-2; 8 bases are shared with TRBD2. J lost 1 base, V lost 6 bases, and 4 bases had no gene match. The germline gives CDR1 MNHNY, CDR2 SVGAGI (reference sequence). The CDR3 totals 15 residues. CDR3: CASRRGLVNTGELFF. The CDR3 coding sequence is TGTGCCAGCAGAAGGGGACTAGTGAACACCGGGGAGCTGTTTTTT.

This rearrangement joins TRBV5-1 to TRBJ1-2; 10 bases agree with TRBD1. V dropped 4 bases and J dropped 5; count of bases not matched to a gene: 8. The CDR3 length is 15 residues. The germline CDR1 and CDR2 sequences are SGHRS and YFSETQ. The CDR3 protein is CASSGGQGLEYGYTF. For the CDR3, the DNA is TGCGCCAGCAGCGGGGGACAGGGGCTAGAGTATGGCTACACCTTC.

J is TRBJ2-7 and V is TRBV4-2; the D is unclear. Germline V lookup: CDR1 LGHNA, CDR2 YNFKEQ. The CDR3 is 12 amino acids. The V end lost 0 bases, the J end lost 6 bases, and 6 bases lay between the germline ends. The CDR3 sequence: CASSQEGIEQYF. CDR3 coding DNA: TGTGCCAGCAGCCAAGAGGGTATCGAGCAGTACTTC.

By share of the sample, this clone is medium-sized. The chain couples TRBV7-3 to TRBJ2-1; D is ambiguous. The length of the CDR3 is 13 residues. V was shortened by 4 bases and J by 5 bases, with 9 bases between the two germline ends. Looked up from germline, CDR1 is SGHTA and CDR2 is FQGTGA. CDR3 bases: TGTGCCAGCAGCTCCCTGGAAAACAATGAGCAGTTCTTC. Encoded protein: CASSSLENNEQFF.

The V gene is TRBV18, the J gene TRBJ1-4, with D possibly TRBD1 on 5 matching bases. This CDR3 spans 15 amino acids. Germline V gives CDR1 KGHSH, CDR2 LQKENI. Trimming took 0 bases from V and 7 from J, leaving 12 bases between them. This chain's CDR3 is CASSPPMGGGEKLFF. Here the CDR3 DNA reads TGTGCCAGCTCACCACCGATGGGGGGTGGTGAAAAACTGTTTTTT.

CDR3 DNA sequence: TGCAGCGTCTGGGGGTCCCAAGAGACCCAGTACTTC. Translated, it gives CSVWGSQETQYF. This rearrangement joins TRBV29-1 to TRBJ2-5, with D possibly being TRBD1 or TRBD2 (5 bases each). The CDR3 has 12 amino acids. Germline CDR1 SQVTM, CDR2 ANQGSEA. V was cut by 6 bases and J by 1 base, with 9 bases left in between.

V and J are TRBV5-6 and TRBJ2-7; D call uncertain. There are 18 residues in the CDR3. V was shortened by 4 bases and J by 6 bases, with 29 bases between the two germline ends. Germline lookup yields CDR1 SGHDT and CDR2 YYEEEE. CDR3 DNA sequence: TGTGCCAGCAGCCCTAAGCCCGGGTACGACACCTCCCTTTCCGAGCAGTACTTC. Translating it yields CASSPKPGYDTSLSEQYF.